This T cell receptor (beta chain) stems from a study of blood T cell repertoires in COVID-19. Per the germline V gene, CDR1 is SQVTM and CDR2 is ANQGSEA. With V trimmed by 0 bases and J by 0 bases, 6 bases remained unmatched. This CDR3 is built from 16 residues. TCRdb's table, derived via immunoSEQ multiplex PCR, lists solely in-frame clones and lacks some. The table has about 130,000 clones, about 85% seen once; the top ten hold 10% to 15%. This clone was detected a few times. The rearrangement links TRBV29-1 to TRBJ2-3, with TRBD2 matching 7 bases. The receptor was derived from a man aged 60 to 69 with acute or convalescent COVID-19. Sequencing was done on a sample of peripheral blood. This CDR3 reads CSVEDLASGSTDTQYF. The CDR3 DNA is TGCAGCGTTGAAGATCTTGCTAGCGGTAGCACAGATACGCAGTATTTT.